These 29 T cell receptor beta chains were sequenced from one sample in a study of blood T cell repertoires in COVID-19. Sequencing was performed with immunoSEQ multiplex PCR; in TCRdb, only in-frame clones are kept and a portion is missing. The table shows roughly 260,000 clones, with about 90% occurring only once. Sequencing used peripheral blood. The receptors were gathered from a person aged 18 to 30 with COVID-19, enrolled during active disease.

In this sample, this clone turned up a few times. The gene calls are TRBV6-5 and TRBJ2-7, with no clear D. The V end lost 6 bases, the J end lost 6 bases, and 9 bases lay between the germline ends. This CDR3 has 11 residues. Germline values: CDR1 MNHEY, CDR2 SVGAGI. CDR3 loop: CASRNYFEQYF. In DNA, the CDR3 is TGTGCCAGCAGGAACTACTTCGAGCAGTACTTC.

This clone was seen only once. The chain employs TRBV7-8 and TRBJ2-5; 12 bases fit TRBD2. The V gene's germline CDR1 is SGHVS and CDR2 FQNEAQ. With 5 bases clipped from V and 1 base from J, the junction kept 2 bases outside the gene matches. There are 15 residues in the CDR3. CDR3 in amino acids: CASSPSGRGQETQYF. CDR3 sequence (DNA): TGTGCCAGCAGCCCTAGCGGGAGGGGCCAAGAGACCCAGTACTTC.

The chain has TRBV4-1 and TRBJ2-7; D is possibly TRBD2 (6 bases). The CDR3 is made up of 14 amino acids. V dropped 6 bases and J dropped 6 bases, with 18 bases sitting between them. From germline, CDR1 is MGHRA and CDR2 YSYEKL. The chain's CDR3 is CASSRLANSREQYF. The CDR3 region has the DNA TGCGCCAGCAGTCGTCTAGCGAATTCCCGCGAGCAGTACTTC.

This chain joins TRBV6-5 and TRBJ1-2; TRBD1 aligns across 7 bases. Germline values: CDR1 MNHEY, CDR2 SVGAGI. Trimming took 6 bases from V and 0 from J; bases not matched to a gene: 7. The CDR3 is made up of 15 amino acids. DNA of the CDR3: TGTGCCAGCAGCCGAGACAGGGAATCTAACTATGGCTACACCTTC. This translates into CASSRDRESNYGYTF.

The V call is TRBV4-1, the J call TRBJ2-7, with D possibly TRBD1 on 7 matching bases. The CDR3 runs to 15 residues. CDR1 and CDR2 (germline): MGHRA, YSYEKL. V was trimmed by 0 bases and J by 3 bases, leaving 12 bases between them. The CDR3 DNA is TGCGCCAGCAGCCAAGATTGGAGGGGGCTCTACGAGCAGTACTTC. Protein sequence: CASSQDWRGLYEQYF.

This sequence joins TRBV18 and TRBJ2-3; perhaps TRBD2 as D (5 bases). CDR3 length equals 15 residues. Trimming took off 0 bases at V and 4 bases at J, with 11 bases between the two ends. Germline V CDR1 and CDR2: KGHSH, LQKENI. The CDR3 reads CASSPPGGFADTQYF. The CDR3 coding sequence is TGTGCCAGCTCACCACCGGGCGGGTTCGCAGATACGCAGTATTTT.

V usage is TRBV5-1 and J usage is TRBJ1-4; 8 nucleotides agree with TRBD1. The CDR3 loop spans 15 amino acids. V lost 8 bases to trimming and J lost 0 bases; unmatched junction nucleotides: 6. Germline lookup yields CDR1 SGHRS and CDR2 YFSETQ. The CDR3 region has the DNA TGCGCCAGTAAAACAGGGGGGGCAACTAATGAAAAACTGTTTTTT. It specifies CASKTGGATNEKLFF.

The chain has TRBV30 and TRBJ1-3; D not resolved. In germline, CDR1 is GTSNPN, CDR2 SVGIG (reference sequence). Trimming took off 2 bases at V and 0 bases at J, with 8 bases between the two ends. The CDR3 spans 14 residues. The CDR3 region has the DNA TGTGCCTGGAGTTTGGCGGGCTCTGGAAACACCATATATTTT. This codes for CAWSLAGSGNTIYF.

The V call is TRBV29-1, the J call TRBJ1-1; 9 nucleotides match TRBD1. The V and J ends lost 4 bases and 11 bases, in that order; junction bases with no gene match: 11. CDR3 size: 13 residues. Looked up from germline, CDR1 is SQVTM and CDR2 is ANQGSEA. The CDR3 loop reads CSVATGGSVHAFF. The CDR3 bases are TGCAGCGTTGCTACAGGGGGCTCGGTCCATGCTTTCTTT.

This sequence joins TRBV7-9 and TRBJ1-2; no reliable D call. The ends were cut back, 5 bases at V and 4 bases at J, with 11 bases in the middle. The CDR3 covers 13 residues. The germline V gene encodes CDR1 SEHNR and CDR2 FQNEAQ (reference sequence). The CDR3 DNA follows: TGTGCCAGCAGCCCGAACAGCGGCTATGGCTACACCTTC. Its protein is CASSPNSGYGYTF.

The chain carries TRBV6-1 and TRBJ1-3; tentative D call: TRBD1 (6 bases). The length of the CDR3 is 16 residues. Germline loops: CDR1 MNHNS, CDR2 SASEGT. V dropped 2 bases and J dropped 4 bases, with 15 bases sitting between them. This CDR3 reads CASSEFPADRGNTIYF. Here the CDR3 DNA reads TGTGCCAGCAGTGAATTTCCCGCTGACAGGGGAAACACCATATATTTT.

The gene calls are TRBV3-1 (or the pseudogene TRBV3-2) and TRBJ1-2; D gene uncertain. The CDR3 runs 15 residues. Trimming shortened V by 1 base and J by 0 bases, and 9 bases separated the two germline ends. Germline V gene sequence: CDR1 LGHDT, CDR2 YNNKEL (reference sequence). The CDR3 nucleotides are TGTGCCAGCAGCCAAGCAGGAACCTCTAACTATGGCTACACCTTC. This translates into CASSQAGTSNYGYTF.

The gene calls are TRBV27 and TRBJ2-7; 8 nucleotides align to TRBD1. V was pared by 2 bases and J by 3 bases, with 6 bases of the junction left unmatched. The length of the CDR3 is 15 residues. Germline V gene sequence: CDR1 MNHEY, CDR2 SMNVEV (reference sequence). CDR3 amino acids: CASSLTGQGNYEQYF. In nucleotides, the CDR3 is TGTGCCAGCAGTTTAACCGGACAGGGAAACTACGAGCAGTACTTC.

The V and J genes are TRBV27 and TRBJ2-7; weak D call: TRBD2 (5 bases). V was shortened by 3 bases and J by 2 bases, with 20 bases between the two germline ends. This CDR3 comprises 17 residues. Germline V gene sequence: CDR1 MNHEY, CDR2 SMNVEV (reference sequence). The CDR3 protein is CASSFIRWAEGPYEQYF. The CDR3 DNA reads TGTGCCAGCAGTTTTATTAGGTGGGCAGAGGGTCCCTACGAGCAGTACTTC.

The chain joins TRBV3-1 (or the pseudogene TRBV3-2) to TRBJ2-2; 12 bases match TRBD2. The germline V gene has CDR1 LGHDT and CDR2 YNNKEL (reference sequence). This CDR3 region has 16 residues. V lost 4 bases to trimming and J lost 2 bases; unmatched junction nucleotides: 2. The CDR3 sequence is CASSLGLAGNTGELFF. CDR3 bases: TGTGCCAGCAGCCTCGGACTAGCGGGAAACACCGGGGAGCTGTTTTTT.

The CDR3 coding sequence is TGTGCCAGCAGTTTAGCGGGCAATCAGCCCCAGCATTTT. It translates to CASSLAGNQPQHF. The chain has TRBV27 and TRBJ1-5; D uncertain. CDR1 is MNHEY, CDR2 SMNVEV, per germline (reference sequence). CDR3 length: 13 amino acids. Trimming removed 2 bases at V and 2 bases at J, with 4 bases between.

CDR3 region: CASSFAGWETQYF. The CDR3 coding sequence is TGCGCCAGCAGCTTCGCGGGATGGGAGACCCAGTACTTC. This chain joins TRBV5-1 and TRBJ2-5; perhaps TRBD2 as D (6 bases). V dropped 2 bases and J dropped 5 bases, with 10 bases sitting between them. CDR3 length: 13 amino acids. Germline V gene data show CDR1 as SGHRS and CDR2 as YFSETQ.

This clone was detected a few times. This rearrangement joins TRBV6-1 to TRBJ2-2; possible D gene TRBD2, 6 bases. V lost 1 base and J lost 5, with 8 bases in between. This CDR3 is built from 14 residues. Per germline, CDR1 MNHNS and CDR2 SASEGT. The DNA for the CDR3 is TGTGCCAGCAGTGAAGTGGAGGGAACCGGGGAGCTGTTTTTT. This translates into CASSEVEGTGELFF.

The gene calls are TRBV27 and TRBJ1-5; a weak D match, TRBD1 (5 bases). The CDR3 totals 16 residues. V gave up 5 bases and J gave up 9 bases, with 23 bases separating them. Germline V gene sequence: CDR1 MNHEY, CDR2 SMNVEV (reference sequence). Here the CDR3 reads CASSLISGTLEGPQHF. The CDR3 coding sequence is TGTGCCAGCAGTCTTATTAGCGGGACCCTAGAAGGGCCCCAGCATTTT.

The chain recombines TRBV28 with TRBJ2-6; 9 bases fit TRBD1. With 8 bases clipped from V and 4 bases from J, the junction kept 6 bases outside the gene matches. This CDR3 spans 15 amino acids. The germline V gene has CDR1 MDHEN and CDR2 SYDVKM. This chain's CDR3 is CASVRTGAGANVLTF. The CDR3 DNA reads as TGTGCCAGCGTCCGGACAGGGGCCGGGGCCAACGTCCTGACTTTC.

The chain links TRBV5-4 to TRBJ2-1; 8 positions match TRBD2. Germline CDR1 is SGHNT and CDR2 is YYREEE (reference sequence). V shed 0 bases, J shed 5 bases, and the junction held 7 bases outside the gene matches. The length of the CDR3 is 16 residues. The CDR3 DNA reads TGTGCCAGCAGCTTGGCAAGCGGGGGAATTCACAATGAGCAGTTCTTC. It translates to CASSLASGGIHNEQFF. Full variable domain (rest looked up from reference TRBV5-4 and TRBJ2-1): ETGVTQSPTHLIKTRGQQVTLRCSSQSGHNTVSWYQQALGQGPQFIFQYYREEENGRGNFPPRFSGLQFPNYSSELNVNALELDDSALYLCASSLASGGIHNEQFFGPGTRLTVL.

Note on this clone: Other DNA variants within this sample encode the same CDR3. The chain employs TRBV24-1 and TRBJ1-5; D might be TRBD1 (5 bases). Trimming left V 4 bases short and J 2 bases short, with 5 bases between. This CDR3 comprises 13 residues. Germline V CDR1 and CDR2: KGHDR, SFDVKD. The CDR3 reads CATSDRGNQPQHF. The CDR3 DNA follows: TGTGCCACCAGTGACAGGGGCAATCAGCCCCAGCATTTT.

The chain carries TRBV5-1 and TRBJ2-2; 7 bases are shared with TRBD1. With V trimmed by 7 bases and J by 2 bases, 8 bases remained unmatched. In germline, CDR1 is SGHRS, CDR2 YFSETQ. The CDR3 is 15 amino acids. As DNA, the CDR3 is TGCGCCAGCCGAGAGAACAGGGGTAACACCGGGGAGCTGTTTTTT. Translating gives CASRENRGNTGELFF. Together with reference TRBV5-1 and TRBJ2-2, the CDR3 gives the full variable domain: KAGVTQTPRYLIKTRGQQVTLSCSPISGHRSVSWYQQTPGQGLQFLFEYFSETQRNKGNFPGRFSGRQFSNSRSEMNVSTLELGDSALYLCASRENRGNTGELFFGEGSRLTVL.

The chain combines TRBV28 with TRBJ1-6; D perhaps matches TRBD1 (5 bases). With 9 bases removed from V and 6 bases from J, the gap between germline ends came to 9 bases. Germline V gives CDR1 MDHEN, CDR2 SYDVKM. The CDR3 contains 12 residues. CDR3 nucleotides: TGTGCCAGTTGTAGGGGTAATTCACCCCTCCACTTT. Translated: CASCRGNSPLHF.

This clone has just a few counts. Other DNA sequences in the same sample also yield this CDR3. This chain links TRBV2 with TRBJ1-5; tentatively, D is TRBD1 (5 bases). The CDR3 totals 13 residues. The germline V and J ends were trimmed by 7 bases and 6 bases, with 13 bases remaining between them. In germline, CDR1 is SNHLY, CDR2 FYNNEI. CDR3 sequence: CASKGQGRQPQHF. The CDR3 nucleotides read TGTGCCAGCAAGGGCCAGGGTCGTCAGCCCCAGCATTTT.

This clone was counted between two and nine times. The V gene is TRBV4-3, the J gene TRBJ2-7; possibly TRBD2 for D (7 bases). The CDR3 covers 15 residues. Per the germline V gene, CDR1 is LGHNA and CDR2 is YSLEER. Trimming pared 0 bases from V and 3 bases from J, leaving 12 bases between. This CDR3 reads CASSQDEGGYYEQYF. CDR3 nucleotide sequence: TGCGCCAGCAGCCAAGACGAGGGGGGGTACTACGAGCAGTACTTC.

The chain carries TRBV7-9 and TRBJ2-4, with 10 bases matching TRBD2. Germline CDR1 is SEHNR and CDR2 is FQNEAQ (reference sequence). V was pared by 2 bases and J by 0 bases, with 10 bases of the junction left unmatched. The CDR3 contains 19 residues. The CDR3 is CASSLLSSGSELAKNIQYF. In DNA, the CDR3 is TGTGCCAGCAGCTTATTATCTAGCGGGAGTGAACTAGCCAAAAACATTCAGTACTTC.

The genes are TRBV7-9 and TRBJ2-5, with TRBD2 as a possible D gene (7 bases). The CDR3 length is 12 residues. Germline V gene data show CDR1 as SEHNR and CDR2 as FQNEAQ (reference sequence). The V and J ends lost 7 bases and 7 bases respectively, with 13 bases between them. The chain's CDR3 is CASTPGGRTQYF. CDR3 nucleotides: TGTGCCAGCACCCCCGGGGGGCGGACCCAGTACTTC. The full variable domain, with the rest looked up from reference TRBV7-9 and TRBJ2-5, is DTGVSQNPRHKITKRGQNVTFRCDPISEHNRLYWYRQTLGQGPEFLTYFQNEAQLEKSRLLSDRFSAERPKGSFSTLEIQRTEQGDSAMYLCASTPGGRTQYFGPGTRLLVL.

The chain combines TRBV24-1 with TRBJ2-7, with D perhaps TRBD1 (7 bases). Germline loops: CDR1 KGHDR, CDR2 SFDVKD. This CDR3 region has 15 residues. Between the trimmed V and J ends, which lost 5 bases and 4 bases, there was a span of 17 bases. CDR3 residues: CATSALQGSGYEQYF. In nucleotides, the CDR3 is TGTGCCACCAGTGCCCTACAGGGGAGCGGGTACGAGCAGTACTTC.